This T cell receptor beta chain was observed in a study of blood T cell repertoires in COVID-19. TCRdb's copy holds only in-frame clones and misses some; the assay was immunoSEQ multiplex PCR. The table has around 100,000 clones, about 90% seen once. The sequence came from a man between 18 and 35 years old with acute or convalescent COVID-19. Sequenced input: peripheral blood.

The CDR3 region is CASSDPRNYGYTF. The CDR3 DNA sequence: TGTGCCAGCAGTGATCCGAGGAATTACGGCTACACCTTC. The gene calls are TRBV25-1 and TRBJ1-2, with unresolved D. CDR1 and CDR2 from the germline V gene are MGHDK and SYGVNS. There are 13 residues in the CDR3. V was pared by 3 bases and J by 8 bases, with 13 bases between.